A selection of T cell receptor beta chains follows, all from one sample in a study of blood T cell repertoires in COVID-19. Sequencing used immunoSEQ multiplex PCR; TCRdb keeps in-frame clones, though not all of them. The sample has 150,000 or so clones; around 90% are singletons. The sample consisted of PBMCs or T cells enriched from blood (not recorded which). The receptors were gathered from a woman in her 40s who had been exposed to COVID-19. Each CDR3 is given with its conserved first and last residue. The D gene is left open where the match is weak. Some rows mark clone size as missing; the rest say once, few, many or name a class of expanded clone.

V gene,clone size,D gene,J gene,CDR3 protein,CDR3 DNA
TRBV27,NA,TRBD1,TRBJ1-1,CASSHQLSTGGLNTEAFF,TGTGCCAGCAGTCATCAGCTAAGTACAGGGGGACTGAACACTGAAGCTTTCTTT
TRBV2,NA,TRBD2,TRBJ2-5,CASRESGGGETQYF,TGTGCCAGCAGGGAAAGCGGGGGCGGAGAGACCCAGTACTTC
TRBV10-3,NA,TRBD1,TRBJ1-5,CAISGGQSTEPQHF,TGTGCCATCAGTGGGGGACAGTCTACGGAGCCCCAGCATTTT
TRBV20-1,NA,NA,TRBJ1-1,CSARKETEAFF,TGCAGTGCTAGAAAGGAGACTGAAGCTTTCTTT
TRBV11-2,NA,NA,TRBJ2-1,CASSLVGGPYNEQFF,TGTGCCAGCAGCTTAGTGGGGGGGCCCTACAATGAGCAGTTCTTC
TRBV5-1,NA,TRBD1,TRBJ2-2,CASSSTGSSTGELFF,TGCGCCAGCAGCTCGACAGGGAGCAGCACCGGGGAGCTGTTTTTT
TRBV11-2,NA,TRBD2,TRBJ2-7,CASSLLAGGIYEQYF,TGTGCCAGCAGCTTATTAGCGGGAGGCATCTACGAGCAGTACTTC
TRBV6-5,NA,NA,TRBJ1-5,CASSYRGIQPQHF,TGTGCCAGCAGTTATAGGGGGATTCAGCCCCAGCATTTT
TRBV9,NA,TRBD2,TRBJ2-3,CASSVLGLAGGPRLDTQYF,TGTGCCAGCAGCGTACTTGGGCTAGCGGGAGGGCCGAGACTCGATACGCAGTATTTT
TRBV18,NA,TRBD1,TRBJ1-3,CASSPRDRGPGNTIYF,TGTGCCAGCTCACCCCGGGACAGGGGACCAGGAAACACCATATATTTT
TRBV9,NA,NA,TRBJ2-7,CASSVDAGYSYEQYF,TGTGCCAGCAGCGTAGACGCGGGGTACTCCTACGAGCAGTACTTC
TRBV4-3,NA,NA,TRBJ1-1,CASSQEGWSTEAFF,TGCGCCAGCAGCCAAGAAGGCTGGAGCACTGAAGCTTTCTTT
TRBV12-5,NA,TRBD1,TRBJ1-1,CASGSGQGGGSTEAFF,TGTGCTAGTGGTTCAGGACAGGGAGGTGGGTCCACTGAAGCTTTCTTT
TRBV27,once,NA,TRBJ1-3,CASSLSFGPQGNTIYF,TGTGCCAGCAGTTTATCGTTTGGGCCCCAGGGAAACACCATATATTTT
TRBV6-5,NA,NA,TRBJ1-1,CASSQTGAEAFF,TGTGCCAGCAGTCAAACGGGGGCTGAAGCTTTCTTT
TRBV7-9,NA,TRBD1,TRBJ1-2,CASSSRDRERANYGYTF,TGTGCCAGCAGCTCCCGGGACAGGGAAAGGGCTAACTATGGCTACACCTTC
TRBV27,NA,NA,TRBJ2-6,CASSFGGSGANVLTF,TGTGCCAGCAGTTTCGGGGGATCTGGGGCCAACGTCCTGACTTTC
TRBV19,NA,NA,TRBJ1-3,CASSIDSYSGNTIYF,TGTGCCAGTAGTATAGACTCCTACTCTGGAAACACCATATATTTT
TRBV27,NA,NA,TRBJ1-2,CATSGPGGYTF,TGTGCCACATCAGGGCCGGGTGGCTACACCTTC
TRBV10-2,few,NA,TRBJ1-1,CASRGVANTEAFF,TGCGCCAGCAGGGGTGTAGCTAACACTGAAGCTTTCTTT
TRBV25-1,NA,NA,TRBJ2-3,CASSESGRGGTDTQYF,TGTGCCAGCAGTGAATCGGGGCGGGGCGGCACAGATACGCAGTATTTT
TRBV10-1,NA,NA,TRBJ2-1,CASSESAGSSYNEQFF,TGCGCCAGCAGTGAATCGGCGGGTAGCTCCTACAATGAGCAGTTCTTC
TRBV2,few,NA,TRBJ2-1,CASRSGLNPYNEQFF,TGTGCCAGCAGATCCGGGTTAAACCCTTACAATGAGCAGTTCTTC
TRBV18,NA,TRBD1,TRBJ2-1,CASSLGQGGNEQFF,TGTGCCAGCTCACTGGGACAGGGTGGCAATGAGCAGTTCTTC
TRBV28,NA,NA,TRBJ1-6,CASSDAGPSSYNSPLHF,TGTGCCAGCAGTGACGCGGGACCCAGCTCCTATAATTCACCCCTCCACTTT
TRBV27,NA,NA,TRBJ1-1,CASRGDGNTEAFF,TGTGCCAGCAGGGGAGACGGTAACACTGAAGCTTTCTTT
TRBV19,NA,NA,TRBJ1-2,CASSVSGRNNYGYTF,TGTGCCAGTAGTGTCAGCGGACGGAACAACTATGGCTACACCTTC
TRBV19,NA,NA,TRBJ1-2,CASHTYLYGYTF,TGTGCCAGTCATACATATCTCTATGGCTACACCTTC
TRBV11-3,NA,TRBD1,TRBJ1-1,CASSLQGGNTEAFF,TGTGCCAGCAGCTTACAGGGGGGGAACACTGAAGCTTTCTTT
TRBV19,NA,TRBD1,TRBJ1-6,CASKTGVDSPLHF,TGTGCCAGTAAGACAGGGGTAGATTCACCCCTCCACTTT